This entry features one TCR beta chain sequence. The sample belongs to a study of OX40 agonist ivuxolimab in advanced cancers. Measured with immunoSEQ multiplex PCR; TCRdb has only the in-frame clones, and not every one. The sample holds 60,000 to 70,000 clones, more than 75% seen once. Germline CDR1 reads SSHAT; CDR2 reads FNYEAQ (reference sequence). The CDR3 consists of 15 residues. The trim removed 6 bases at V and 9 bases at J, leaving 12 bases unmatched. The sample consisted of CD4+ or CD8+ T cells sorted from blood, taken in a trial of the OX40 agonist ivuxolimab. The chain joins TRBV7-7 to TRBJ2-1; 9 nucleotides align to TRBD2. This clonotype was sampled from an adult with an advanced solid tumor such as melanoma, head and neck, liver or kidney cancer. The CDR3 nucleotides are TGTGCCAGCAGACCCATTAGCGGGAGCTTCATTGAGCAGTTCTTC. This translates into CASRPISGSFIEQFF.